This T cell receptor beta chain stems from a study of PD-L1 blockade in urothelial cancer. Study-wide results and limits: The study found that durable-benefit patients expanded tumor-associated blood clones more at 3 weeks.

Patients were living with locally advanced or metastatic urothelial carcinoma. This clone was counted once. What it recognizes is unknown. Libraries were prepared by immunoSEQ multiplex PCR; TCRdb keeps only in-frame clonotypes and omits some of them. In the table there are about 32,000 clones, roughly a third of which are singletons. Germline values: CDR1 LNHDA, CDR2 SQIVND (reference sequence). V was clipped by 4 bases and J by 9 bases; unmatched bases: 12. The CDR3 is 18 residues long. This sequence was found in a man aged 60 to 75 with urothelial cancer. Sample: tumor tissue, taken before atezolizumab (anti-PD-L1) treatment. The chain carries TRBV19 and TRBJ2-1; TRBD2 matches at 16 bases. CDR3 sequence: CASSSQTGTSGRGREQFF. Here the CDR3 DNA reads TGTGCCAGTAGTAGCCAAACCGGGACTAGCGGGAGGGGACGTGAGCAGTTCTTC.